This entry features one T cell receptor beta chain sequence. This record belongs to a study of blood T cell repertoires in COVID-19. Study-wide background: In each case, the material was cDNA or gDNA derived from T cells, B-cell-depleted T cells, or PBMCs.

Repertoires were generated with immunoSEQ multiplex PCR, while TCRdb's copy carries only in-frame clones and drops some. The repertoire consists of 400,000 to 500,000 clones, with more than 70% occurring once and the leading ten covering 1.2% to 1.5%. V dropped 0 bases and J dropped 9; count of bases not matched to a gene: 2. The germline CDR1 and CDR2 sequences are MNHNS and SASEGT. The CDR3 is made up of 14 amino acids. What was sequenced was PBMCs or T cells enriched from blood (not recorded which). V is TRBV6-1 and J is TRBJ1-6, with TRBD1 identical over 7 bases. The source of this sequence is a woman aged 18-29 years who had been exposed to COVID-19. The CDR3: CASSEAGQLSPLHF. The CDR3 nucleotides read TGTGCCAGCAGTGAAGCGGGACAGCTTTCACCCCTCCACTTT.